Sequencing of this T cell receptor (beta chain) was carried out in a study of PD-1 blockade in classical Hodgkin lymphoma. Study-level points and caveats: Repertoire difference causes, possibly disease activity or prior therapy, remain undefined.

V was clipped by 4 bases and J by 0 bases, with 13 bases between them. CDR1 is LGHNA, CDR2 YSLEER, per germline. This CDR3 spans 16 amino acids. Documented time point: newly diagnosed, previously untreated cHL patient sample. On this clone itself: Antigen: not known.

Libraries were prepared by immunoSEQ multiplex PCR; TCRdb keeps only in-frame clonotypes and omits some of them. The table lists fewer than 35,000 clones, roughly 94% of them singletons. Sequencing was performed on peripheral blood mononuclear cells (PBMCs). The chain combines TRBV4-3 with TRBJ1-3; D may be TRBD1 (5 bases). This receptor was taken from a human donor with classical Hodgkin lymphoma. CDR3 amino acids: CASSLNSQVSGNTIYF. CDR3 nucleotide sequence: TGCGCCAGCAGCCTTAACTCACAGGTCTCTGGAAACACCATATATTTT.